This passage covers 2 T cell receptor beta chains from one sample sequenced in a study of T cell changes during pregnancy in multiple sclerosis. Sequenced by immunoSEQ multiplex PCR; TCRdb stores in-frame clones only, minus some. The sample has 100,000 or so clones, 90% to 95% seen once. The sample consisted of peripheral blood, taken in the second trimester of pregnancy. The receptors were gathered from a female donor with multiple sclerosis, enrolled in a pregnancy study.

The V and J genes are TRBV6-5 and TRBJ2-3, with 8 bases identical to TRBD2. CDR3 length equals 14 residues. After removal of 8 bases from V and 4 bases from J, the junction contained 8 bases not matched to a gene. Germline loops: CDR1 MNHEY, CDR2 SVGAGI. Here the CDR3 reads CASRGGVEPDTQYF. The CDR3 DNA sequence: TGTGCCAGCCGGGGGGGGGTAGAGCCAGATACGCAGTATTTT.

The genes are TRBV11-3 and TRBJ2-7, with 14 bases lining up with TRBD2. Germline trimming cut 3 bases from V and 3 bases from J; bases unmatched to any gene: 13. CDR1 SGHNT and CDR2 YENEEA come from the germline V gene. This CDR3 has 19 amino acids. CDR3 sequence (DNA): TGTGCCAGCAGCTTTACGGGACTAGCGGGAGCTGGCACCGTCTACGAGCAGTACTTC. Its translation: CASSFTGLAGAGTVYEQYF.